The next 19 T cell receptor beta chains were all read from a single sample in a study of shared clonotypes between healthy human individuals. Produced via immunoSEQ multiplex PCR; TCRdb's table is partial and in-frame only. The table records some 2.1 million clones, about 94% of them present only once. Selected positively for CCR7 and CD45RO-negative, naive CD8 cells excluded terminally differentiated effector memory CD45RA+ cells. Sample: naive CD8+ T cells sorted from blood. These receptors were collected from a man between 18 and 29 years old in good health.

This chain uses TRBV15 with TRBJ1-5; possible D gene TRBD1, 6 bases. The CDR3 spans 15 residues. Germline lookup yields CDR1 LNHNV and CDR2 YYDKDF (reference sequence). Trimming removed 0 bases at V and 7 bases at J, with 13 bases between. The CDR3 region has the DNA TGTGCCACCAGCAGAGAACCTCGGACAGAACAGCCCCAGCATTTT. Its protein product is CATSREPRTEQPQHF.

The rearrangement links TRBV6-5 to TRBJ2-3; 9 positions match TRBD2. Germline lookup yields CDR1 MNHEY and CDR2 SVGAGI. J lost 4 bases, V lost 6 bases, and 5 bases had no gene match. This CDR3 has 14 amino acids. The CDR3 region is CASSLAGWSDTQYF. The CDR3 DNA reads TGTGCCAGCAGCCTAGCGGGGTGGTCAGATACGCAGTATTTT.

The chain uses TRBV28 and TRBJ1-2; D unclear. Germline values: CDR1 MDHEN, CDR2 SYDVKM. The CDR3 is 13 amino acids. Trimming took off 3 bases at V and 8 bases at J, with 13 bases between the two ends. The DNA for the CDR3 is TGTGCCAGCAGTTTCGGGCAGACTGGCGGCTACACCTTC. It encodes CASSFGQTGGYTF.

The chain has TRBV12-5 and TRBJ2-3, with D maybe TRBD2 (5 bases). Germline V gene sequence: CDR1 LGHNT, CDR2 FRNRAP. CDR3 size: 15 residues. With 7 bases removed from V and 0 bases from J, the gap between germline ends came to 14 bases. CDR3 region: CASDLGAESTDTQYF. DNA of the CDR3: TGTGCTAGTGACCTAGGAGCGGAGAGCACAGATACGCAGTATTTT.

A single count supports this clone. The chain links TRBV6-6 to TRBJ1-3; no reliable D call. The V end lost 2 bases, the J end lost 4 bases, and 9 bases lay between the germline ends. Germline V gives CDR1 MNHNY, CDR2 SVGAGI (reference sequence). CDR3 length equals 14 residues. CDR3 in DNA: TGTGCCAGCAGTTACGCCGGGCAGGGAAACACCATATATTTT. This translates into CASSYAGQGNTIYF.

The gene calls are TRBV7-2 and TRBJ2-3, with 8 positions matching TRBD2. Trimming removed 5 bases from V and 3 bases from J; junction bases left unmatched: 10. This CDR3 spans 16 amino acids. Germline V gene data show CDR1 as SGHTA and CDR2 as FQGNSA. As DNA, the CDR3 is TGTGCCAGCAGCCGCCTCATAAGCGGGGGTACAGATACGCAGTATTTT. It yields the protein CASSRLISGGTDTQYF.

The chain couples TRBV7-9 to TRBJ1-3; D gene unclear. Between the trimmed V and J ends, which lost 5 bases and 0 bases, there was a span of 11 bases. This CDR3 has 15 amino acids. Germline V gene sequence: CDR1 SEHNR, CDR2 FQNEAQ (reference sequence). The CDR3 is CASSDTQTSGNTIYF. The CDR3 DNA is TGTGCCAGCAGCGATACACAGACCTCTGGAAACACCATATATTTT.

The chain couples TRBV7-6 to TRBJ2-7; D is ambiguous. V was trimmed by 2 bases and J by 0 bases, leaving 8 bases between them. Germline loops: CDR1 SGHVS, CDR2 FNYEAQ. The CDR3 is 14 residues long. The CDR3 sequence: CASSLRHLSYEQYF. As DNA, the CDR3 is TGTGCCAGCAGCTTACGACACCTCTCCTACGAGCAGTACTTC.

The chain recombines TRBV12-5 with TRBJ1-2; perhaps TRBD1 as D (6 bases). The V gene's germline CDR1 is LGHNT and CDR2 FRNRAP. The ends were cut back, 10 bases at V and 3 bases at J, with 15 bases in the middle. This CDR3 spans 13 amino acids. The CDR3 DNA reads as TGTGCTACATGGACAGCCCGGGACTATGGCTACACCTTC. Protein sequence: CATWTARDYGYTF.

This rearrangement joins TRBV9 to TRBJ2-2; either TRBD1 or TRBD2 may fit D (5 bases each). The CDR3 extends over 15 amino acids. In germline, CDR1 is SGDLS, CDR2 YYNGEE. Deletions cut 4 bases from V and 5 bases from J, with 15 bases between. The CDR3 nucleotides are TGTGCCAGCAGCCCAGCAGGGACCCTAACCGGGGAGCTGTTTTTT. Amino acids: CASSPAGTLTGELFF.

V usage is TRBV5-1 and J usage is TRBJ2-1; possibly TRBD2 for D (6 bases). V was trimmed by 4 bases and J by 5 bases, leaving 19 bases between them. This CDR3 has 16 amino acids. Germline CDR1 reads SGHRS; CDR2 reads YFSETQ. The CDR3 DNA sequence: TGCGCCAGCAGCCCCCTACCGGGAGCTCTGAACAATGAGCAGTTCTTC. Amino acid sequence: CASSPLPGALNNEQFF.

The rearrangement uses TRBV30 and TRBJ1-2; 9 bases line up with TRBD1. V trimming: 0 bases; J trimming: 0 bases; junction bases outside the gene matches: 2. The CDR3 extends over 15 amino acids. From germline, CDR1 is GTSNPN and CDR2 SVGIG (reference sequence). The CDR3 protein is CAWSVQGAANYGYTF. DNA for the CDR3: TGTGCCTGGAGTGTACAGGGGGCGGCTAACTATGGCTACACCTTC.

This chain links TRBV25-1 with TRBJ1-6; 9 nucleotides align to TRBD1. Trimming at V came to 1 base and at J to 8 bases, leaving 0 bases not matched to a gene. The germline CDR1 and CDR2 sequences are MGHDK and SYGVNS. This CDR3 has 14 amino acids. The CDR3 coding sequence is TGTGCCAGCAGTGAATGGGACAGGGATTCACCCCTCCACTTT. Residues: CASSEWDRDSPLHF. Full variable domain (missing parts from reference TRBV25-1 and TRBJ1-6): EADIYQTPRYLVIGTGKKITLECSQTMGHDKMYWYQQDPGMELHLIHYSYGVNSTEKGDLSSESTVSRIRTEHFPLTLESARPSHTSQYLCASSEWDRDSPLHFGNGTRLTVT.

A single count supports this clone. CDR3 sequence: CATEGGTGYEQYF. The DNA of the CDR3 is TGTGCCACCGAAGGGGGAACAGGCTACGAGCAGTACTTC. The chain uses TRBV28 and TRBJ2-7; a weak D match, TRBD1 (6 bases). The CDR3 is 13 residues long. In germline, CDR1 is MDHEN, CDR2 SYDVKM. V was trimmed by 10 bases and J by 3 bases, leaving 16 bases between them.

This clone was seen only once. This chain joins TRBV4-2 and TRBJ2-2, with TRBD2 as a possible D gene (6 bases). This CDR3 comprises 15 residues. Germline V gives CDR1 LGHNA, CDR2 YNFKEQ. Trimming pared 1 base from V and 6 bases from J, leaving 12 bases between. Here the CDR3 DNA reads TGTGCCAGCAGCCAAGGGAGACTAGTTTCCGGGGAGCTGTTTTTT. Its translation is CASSQGRLVSGELFF.

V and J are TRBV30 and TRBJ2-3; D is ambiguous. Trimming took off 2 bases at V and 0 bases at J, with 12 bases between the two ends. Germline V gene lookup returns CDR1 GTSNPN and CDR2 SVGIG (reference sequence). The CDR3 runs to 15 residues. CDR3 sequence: CAWSNGDLSTDTQYF. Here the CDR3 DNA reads TGTGCCTGGAGTAACGGAGACCTTAGCACAGATACGCAGTATTTT.

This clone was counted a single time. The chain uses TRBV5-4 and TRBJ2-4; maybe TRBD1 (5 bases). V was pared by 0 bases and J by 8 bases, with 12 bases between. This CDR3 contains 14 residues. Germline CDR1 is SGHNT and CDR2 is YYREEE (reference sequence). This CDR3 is CASSLGGPMDIQYF. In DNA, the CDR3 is TGTGCCAGCAGCTTGGGGGGCCCAATGGACATTCAGTACTTC.

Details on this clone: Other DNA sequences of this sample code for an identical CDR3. CDR3 residues: CASSYAGDFYEQYF. DNA for the CDR3: TGTGCCAGCAGTTACGCCGGGGACTTCTACGAGCAGTACTTC. The chain combines TRBV6-5 with TRBJ2-7; tentative D call: TRBD2 (6 bases). Germline V gives CDR1 MNHEY, CDR2 SVGAGI. The length of the CDR3 is 14 residues. The V and J ends lost 2 bases and 3 bases respectively, with 11 bases between them.

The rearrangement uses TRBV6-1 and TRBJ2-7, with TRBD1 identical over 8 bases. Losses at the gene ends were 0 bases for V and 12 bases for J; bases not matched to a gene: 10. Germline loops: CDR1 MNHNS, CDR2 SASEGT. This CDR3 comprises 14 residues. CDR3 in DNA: TGTGCCAGCAGTGAAGCGGAGACAGGGGTGGAGTCGTACTTC. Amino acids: CASSEAETGVESYF.